These T cell receptor beta chains were read from a single sample in a study of T cell responses to AZD1222 COVID-19 vaccine. The data were produced by immunoSEQ multiplex PCR, yet TCRdb's version contains in-frame clones alone and is incomplete. The table has about 91,000 clones, 70% to 90% seen once. This specimen consisted of peripheral blood, obtained on day 0 of AZD1222 vaccination. Receptor source: an adult in good health. CDR3s include the opening cysteine and the closing phenylalanine or tryptophan. D genes are given only for firm matches. Clone sizes are given selectively: once, few, many, or a class where the clone is expanded.

abundance	v_gene	d_gene	j_gene	CDR3nt	CDR3aa
.	TRBV7-2	.	TRBJ2-2	TGTGCCAGCAGGACGAACACCGGGGAGCTGTTTTTT	CASRTNTGELFF
.	TRBV3-1/TRBV3-2	.	TRBJ1-1	TGTGCCAGCAGCCAAGAAGCGGCCATGAACACTGAAGCTTTCTTT	CASSQEAAMNTEAFF
.	TRBV5-1	TRBD2	TRBJ2-1	TGCGCCAGCAGCTTGGTAGCCCCTAGCGGGAGTTACAATGAGCAGTTCTTC	CASSLVAPSGSYNEQFF
.	TRBV6-5	.	TRBJ1-6	TGTGCCAGCAGTTTCGGCATTTCACCCCTCCACTTT	CASSFGISPLHF
.	TRBV28	TRBD1	TRBJ2-1	TGTGCCAGCAGTATACCTACAGGGGCTGAGCAGTTCTTC	CASSIPTGAEQFF
once	TRBV19	TRBD1	TRBJ1-2	TGTGCCAGTAGACGACAGGGTGGGATCTATGGCTACACCTTC	CASRRQGGIYGYTF
.	TRBV24-1	TRBD1	TRBJ2-1	TGTGCCACCAGTGGTTCAGGACAGGCCCGCTCCTACAATGAGCAGTTCTTC	CATSGSGQARSYNEQFF
.	TRBV19	.	TRBJ2-7	TGTGCCAGTAGCCACGGGATTCGATACGAGCAGTACTTC	CASSHGIRYEQYF
.	TRBV19	.	TRBJ1-5	TGTGCCAGTAGTATTTCGGTCCCGGCGGATCAGCCCCAGCATTTT	CASSISVPADQPQHF
.	TRBV2	.	TRBJ2-1	TGTGCCAGCAGTTTGTCGGGGAGCTCCTACAATGAGCAGTTCTTC	CASSLSGSSYNEQFF
.	TRBV6-1	TRBD1	TRBJ2-7	TGTGCCAGCAGTGAAGTCGGGACAGGATTCTACGAGCAGTACTTC	CASSEVGTGFYEQYF
.	TRBV5-4	.	TRBJ2-2	TGTGCCAGCAGCTTAGGGCGGGGGAACACCGGGGAGCTGTTTTTT	CASSLGRGNTGELFF
few	TRBV24-1	TRBD1	TRBJ1-5	TGTGCCACCAGTGATCCGGGACAGGGGGGGCAGCAGCCCCAGCATTTT	CATSDPGQGGQQPQHF
.	TRBV19	TRBD1	TRBJ2-5	TGTGCCAGTAGTTCCGGGACAGAAGAGACCCAGTACTTC	CASSSGTEETQYF
.	TRBV7-3	.	TRBJ1-1	TGTGCCAGCAGCTCTGAGGGCACTGAAGCTTTCTTT	CASSSEGTEAFF
.	TRBV4-3	.	TRBJ1-4	TGCGCCAGCAGCCAAGGGCTGCGACCTCAAAATGAAAAACTGTTTTTT	CASSQGLRPQNEKLFF
.	TRBV4-1	.	TRBJ2-1	TGCGCCAGCAGCCAAGTGGGGGCATTTTATCAGTTCTTC	CASSQVGAFYQFF
once	TRBV4-1	.	TRBJ1-4	TGCGCCAGCAGCCCCACGGGAGCTTATGAAAAACTGTTTTTT	CASSPTGAYEKLFF
.	TRBV19	.	TRBJ2-2	TGTGCCAGTACTCCTTGGGGGGGCAACACCGGGGAGCTGTTTTTT	CASTPWGGNTGELFF
.	TRBV19	TRBD1	TRBJ1-2	TGTGCCAGTAGTATGAGGACAGGGCACGGCTACACCTTC	CASSMRTGHGYTF
.	TRBV20-1	.	TRBJ2-7	TGCAGTGCTGGAAGGGGCTACGAGCAGTACTTC	CSAGRGYEQYF
.	TRBV28	.	TRBJ1-1	TGTGCCAGCAGTTGGGGCACCGGACGGCTGAACACTGAAGCTTTCTTT	CASSWGTGRLNTEAFF